A single TCR beta chain is shown here with its context. The CDR3 regions of TCR beta were amplified from RNA transcripts. TCR CDR3 regions were first amplified by RT-PCR with HTBI primers. TCRdb reprocessed the multiplex PCR reads via MiXCR and lists one record per CDR3 protein. The table shows about 570,000 distinct CDR3 sequences, with about half occurring only once. These data are taken from a study of T cells in Graves' hyperthyroidism and ophthalmopathy. The CDR3 covers 13 residues. Trimming took off 7 bases at V and 6 bases at J, with 13 bases between the two ends. CDR1 and CDR2 (germline): SEHNR, FQNEAQ (reference sequence). Uncontrolled infection, other autoimmune disease, pregnancy or lactation disqualified patients from enrolment.

The clonotype was recovered from an adult woman with Graves' disease, either hyperthyroidism or ophthalmopathy (not recorded which). This sequence joins TRBV7-9 and TRBJ1-5; D perhaps matches TRBD1 (5 bases). Sequences were obtained from peripheral blood or thyroid tissue (not recorded which). Here the CDR3 reads CASNPGGGQPQHF. CDR3 nucleotides: TGTGCCAGCAACCCTGGCGGGGGTCAGCCCCAGCATTTT.